Listed below are T cell receptor beta chains from one sample, sequenced in a study of identical twins. TCRdb reanalysed the 5' RACE reads using MiXCR and keeps one entry per CDR3 protein. The data contain roughly 540,000 distinct CDR3 sequences, around 20% of them singletons. These same records also appear under a second study, on T cells expressing NK-cell markers.

The specimen sequenced was CD4+ T cells sorted from blood. The receptors derive from a woman aged 18-30 years in good health. Both conserved end residues are trimmed from each CDR3. The D gene is left open where the match is weak. The size of a clone is reported for some rows only, either as once, few or many, or as a class for expanded clones.

TRBJ1-2 - - TRBV12-3/TRBV12-4 ASRLQGGGYT
TRBJ2-1 TRBD1 - TRBV7-7 AVWDRLRGEQF
TRBJ2-7 TRBD2 - TRBV15 ATAPGGLPPYEQY
TRBJ1-5 - - TRBV3-1 ASSQAGDSNQPQH
TRBJ2-5 TRBD2 few TRBV5-3 ASSVTGAGGPSETQY
TRBJ2-5 - - TRBV7-9 ASSLGLDAETQY
TRBJ1-2 - few TRBV3-1 ASSQESYGYT
TRBJ1-1 - many TRBV12-3/TRBV12-4 ASRGRGTEAF
TRBJ2-7 - few TRBV7-9 ASSLVTGGRSLKN
TRBJ1-1 - - TRBV2 AGAVGRGGEAF
TRBJ2-5 - - TRBV5-1 ASSLAPGTMSETQY
TRBJ2-1 TRBD2 - TRBV20-1 SAIRGEGYNEQF
TRBJ2-1 TRBD2 few TRBV20-1 SARQERGLGEQF
TRBJ2-3 TRBD1 few TRBV25-1 ASSATGASTDTQY
TRBJ1-2 - - TRBV9 ASSVDPGARGYT
TRBJ1-1 - - TRBV7-8 ASSLMGRDTNTEAF
TRBJ2-1 TRBD2 many TRBV6-2/TRBV6-3 ASGRGEQF
TRBJ1-4 - few TRBV10-3 AISEEGATNEKLF
TRBJ1-2 TRBD1 few TRBV19 ASTIDRGGGYT
TRBJ2-4 - few TRBV5-1 ASSLKEGGNIQY
TRBJ1-5 - - TRBV12-3/TRBV12-4 ASSLFSGDQPQH
TRBJ1-2 - - TRBV29-1 SGGGMEGYT
TRBJ2-5 - few TRBV7-9 ASSPATSRETQY
TRBJ1-2 - - TRBV5-1 ASSPNRYGYT
TRBJ1-2 - - TRBV9 ASSVDVSHSYGYT
TRBJ2-1 - few TRBV5-6 ASSFGTIAYNEQF
TRBJ1-1 - - TRBV5-1 ASSPTGGGSTEAF
TRBJ1-2 - many TRBV29-1 SVERRGSGYT
TRBJ2-7 - - TRBV12-3/TRBV12-4 ASSFKGEGEQY
TRBJ2-1 - few TRBV5-1 ASRSTGVTYNEQF
TRBJ2-1 TRBD2 - TRBV7-9 ASSSHSGGALEQF
TRBJ2-5 TRBD2 - TRBV7-7 ASSWGGVQETQY
TRBJ2-7 - - TRBV4-1 ASSYQIQANPLNRLSGEQY
TRBJ2-3 TRBD2 - TRBV6-5 ASSYVWRGDTDTQY
TRBJ1-1 - - TRBV5-1 ASSLESGLT
TRBJ2-3 TRBD2 - TRBV10-3 AISAGTSGSDTQY
TRBJ2-7 - few TRBV10-3 AGSLGTTLSEQY